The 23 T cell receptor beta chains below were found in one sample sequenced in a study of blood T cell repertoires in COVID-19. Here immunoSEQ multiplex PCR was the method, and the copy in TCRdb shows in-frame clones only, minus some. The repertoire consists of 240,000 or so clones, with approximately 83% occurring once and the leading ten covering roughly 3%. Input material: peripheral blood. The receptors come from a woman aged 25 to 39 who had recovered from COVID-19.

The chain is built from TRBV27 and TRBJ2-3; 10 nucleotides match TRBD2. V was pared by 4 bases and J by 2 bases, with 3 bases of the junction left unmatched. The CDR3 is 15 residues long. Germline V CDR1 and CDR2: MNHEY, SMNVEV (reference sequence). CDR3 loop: CASSYLAGDTDTQYF. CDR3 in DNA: TGTGCCAGCAGTTACCTAGCGGGGGACACAGATACGCAGTATTTT.

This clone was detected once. The CDR3 coding sequence is TGTGCCAGCAGCTTAGGGGGAAAAGTCCCCTCCTACGAGCAGTACTTC. Protein: CASSLGGKVPSYEQYF. The V gene is TRBV5-4, the J gene TRBJ2-7, with D possibly matching TRBD1 (6 bases). The CDR3 is 16 residues long. The V gene's germline CDR1 is SGHNT and CDR2 YYREEE (reference sequence). V was clipped by 2 bases and J by 0 bases, with 15 bases between them.

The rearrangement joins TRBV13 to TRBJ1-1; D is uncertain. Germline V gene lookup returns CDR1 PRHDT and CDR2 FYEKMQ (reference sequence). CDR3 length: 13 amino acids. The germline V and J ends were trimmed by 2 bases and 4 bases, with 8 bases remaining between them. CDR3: CASSLMVGTEAFF. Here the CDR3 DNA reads TGTGCCAGCAGCTTAATGGTCGGCACTGAAGCTTTCTTT.

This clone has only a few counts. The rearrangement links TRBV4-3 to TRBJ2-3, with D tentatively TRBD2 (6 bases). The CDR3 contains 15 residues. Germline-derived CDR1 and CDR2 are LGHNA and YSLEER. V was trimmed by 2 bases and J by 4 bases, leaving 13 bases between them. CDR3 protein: CASSQFYGEADTQYF. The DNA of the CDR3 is TGCGCCAGCAGCCAATTCTACGGGGAGGCAGATACGCAGTATTTT.

DNA of the CDR3: TGTGCCAGCAGAAGAGGGACCTACAATGAGCAGTTCTTC. This gives the protein CASRRGTYNEQFF. The chain combines TRBV2 with TRBJ2-1; tentative D call: TRBD2 (5 bases). This CDR3 has 13 residues. Germline lookup yields CDR1 SNHLY and CDR2 FYNNEI. The V end lost 6 bases, the J end lost 2 bases, and 8 bases lay between the germline ends.

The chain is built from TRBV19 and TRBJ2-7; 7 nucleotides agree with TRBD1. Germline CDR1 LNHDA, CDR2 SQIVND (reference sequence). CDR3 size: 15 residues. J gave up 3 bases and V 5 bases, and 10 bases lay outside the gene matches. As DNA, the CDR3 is TGTGCCAGTAGTGCTCGACAGGGTTTCGTCTACGAGCAGTACTTC. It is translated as CASSARQGFVYEQYF.

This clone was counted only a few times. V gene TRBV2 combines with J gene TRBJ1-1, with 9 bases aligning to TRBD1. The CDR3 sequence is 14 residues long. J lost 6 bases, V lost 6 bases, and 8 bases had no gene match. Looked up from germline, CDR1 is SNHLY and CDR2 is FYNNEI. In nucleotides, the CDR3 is TGTGCCAGCAGGCCTGGACAGGGGCTCGCTGAAGCTTTCTTT. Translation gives CASRPGQGLAEAFF.

CDR3 in DNA: TGTGCCAGCTCATTGACAGGGGGTGGAGAGACCCAGTACTTC. Its translation is CASSLTGGGETQYF. This chain uses TRBV18 with TRBJ2-5, with TRBD1 matching 9 bases. CDR1 and CDR2 (germline): KGHSH, LQKENI. V lost 5 bases and J lost 4; bases outside the gene matches: 5. The CDR3 is made up of 14 amino acids.

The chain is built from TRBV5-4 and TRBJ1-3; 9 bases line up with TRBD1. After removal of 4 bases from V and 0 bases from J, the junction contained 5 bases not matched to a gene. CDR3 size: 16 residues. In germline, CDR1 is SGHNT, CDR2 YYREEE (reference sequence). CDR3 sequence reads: CASSKRTGASGNTIYF. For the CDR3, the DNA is TGTGCCAGCAGCAAAAGGACAGGGGCCTCTGGAAACACCATATATTTT.

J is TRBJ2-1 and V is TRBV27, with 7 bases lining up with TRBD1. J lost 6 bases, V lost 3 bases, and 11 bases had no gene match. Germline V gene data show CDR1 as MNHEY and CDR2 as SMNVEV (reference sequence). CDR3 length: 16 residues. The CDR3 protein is CASSLSPGGISNEQFF. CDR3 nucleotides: TGTGCCAGCAGTTTGTCCCCAGGGGGAATCAGCAATGAGCAGTTCTTC.

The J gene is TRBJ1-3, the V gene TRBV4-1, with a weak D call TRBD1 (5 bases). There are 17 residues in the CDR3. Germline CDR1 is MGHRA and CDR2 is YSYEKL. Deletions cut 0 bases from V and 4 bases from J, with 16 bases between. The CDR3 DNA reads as TGCGCCAGCAGCCAAGAAACCGAGCCCAGGGCAGGAAACACCATATATTTT. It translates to CASSQETEPRAGNTIYF.

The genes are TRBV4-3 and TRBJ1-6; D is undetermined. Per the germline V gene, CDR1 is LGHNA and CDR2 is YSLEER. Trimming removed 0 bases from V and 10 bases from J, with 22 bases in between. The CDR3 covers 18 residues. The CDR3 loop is CASSQEARGGPSGSPLHF. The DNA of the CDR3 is TGCGCCAGCAGCCAAGAGGCGAGAGGAGGGCCTTCTGGGTCACCCCTCCACTTT.

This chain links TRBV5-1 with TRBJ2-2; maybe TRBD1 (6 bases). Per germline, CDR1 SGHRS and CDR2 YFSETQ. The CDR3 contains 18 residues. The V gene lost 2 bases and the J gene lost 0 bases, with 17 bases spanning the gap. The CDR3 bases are TGCGCCAGCAGCTTTCCGCGAACAGGGCAATCGAACACCGGGGAGCTGTTTTTT. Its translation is CASSFPRTGQSNTGELFF.

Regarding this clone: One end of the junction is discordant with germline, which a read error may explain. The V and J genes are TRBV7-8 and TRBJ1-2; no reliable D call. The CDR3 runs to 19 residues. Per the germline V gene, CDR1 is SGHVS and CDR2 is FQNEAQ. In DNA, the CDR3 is TGTGCCAGCAGCCTAGGTGACGGAGCCAAGGGCTGGGGAGGTTATGACTACACCTTC. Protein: CASSLGDGAKGWGGYDYTF.

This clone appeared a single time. The CDR3 here is CASRGLAGVSDTQYF. The CDR3 nucleotides are TGTGCCAGCAGGGGACTAGCGGGGGTATCAGATACGCAGTATTTT. V and J are TRBV27 and TRBJ2-3, with 14 bases identical to TRBD2. The germline gives CDR1 MNHEY, CDR2 SMNVEV (reference sequence). J gave up 4 bases and V 6 bases, and 3 bases lay outside the gene matches. This CDR3 is built from 15 residues.

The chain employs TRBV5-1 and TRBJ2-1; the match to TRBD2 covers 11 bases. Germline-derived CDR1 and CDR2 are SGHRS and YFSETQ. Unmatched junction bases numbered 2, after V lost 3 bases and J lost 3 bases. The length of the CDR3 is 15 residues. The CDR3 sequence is CASSSLAGGYNEQFF. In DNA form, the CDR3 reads TGCGCCAGCAGCTCGCTAGCGGGGGGCTACAATGAGCAGTTCTTC.

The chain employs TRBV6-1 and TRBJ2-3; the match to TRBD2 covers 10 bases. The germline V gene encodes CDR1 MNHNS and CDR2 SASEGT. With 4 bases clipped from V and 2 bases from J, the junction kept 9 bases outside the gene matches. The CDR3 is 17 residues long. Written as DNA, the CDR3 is TGTGCCAGCAGTGTGGGTCTAGCGGGGGCCGTCACAGATACGCAGTATTTT. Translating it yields CASSVGLAGAVTDTQYF.

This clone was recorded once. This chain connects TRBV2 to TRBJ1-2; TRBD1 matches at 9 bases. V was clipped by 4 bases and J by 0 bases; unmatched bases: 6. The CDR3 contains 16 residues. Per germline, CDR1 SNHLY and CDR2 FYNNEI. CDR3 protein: CASSAVTGGTNYGYTF. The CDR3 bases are TGTGCCAGCAGTGCTGTCACAGGGGGCACTAACTATGGCTACACCTTC.

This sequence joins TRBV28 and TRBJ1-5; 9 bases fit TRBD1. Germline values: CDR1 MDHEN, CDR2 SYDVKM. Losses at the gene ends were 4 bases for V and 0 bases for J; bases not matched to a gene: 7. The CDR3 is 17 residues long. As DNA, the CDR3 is TGTGCCAGCAGTTCTGGGACAGGGCACTATAGCAATCAGCCCCAGCATTTT. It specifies CASSSGTGHYSNQPQHF. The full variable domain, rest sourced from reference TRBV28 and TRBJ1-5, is DVKVTQSSRYLVKRTGEKVFLECVQDMDHENMFWYRQDPGLGLRLIYFSYDVKMKEKGDIPEGYSVSREKKERFSLILESASTNQTSMYLCASSSGTGHYSNQPQHFGDGTRLSIL.

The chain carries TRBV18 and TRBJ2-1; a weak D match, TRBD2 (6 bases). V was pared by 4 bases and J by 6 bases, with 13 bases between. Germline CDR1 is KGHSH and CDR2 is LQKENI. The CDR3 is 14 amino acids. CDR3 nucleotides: TGTGCCAGCTCACGCGGTCGGGAGTCCAATGAGCAGTTCTTC. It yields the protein CASSRGRESNEQFF.

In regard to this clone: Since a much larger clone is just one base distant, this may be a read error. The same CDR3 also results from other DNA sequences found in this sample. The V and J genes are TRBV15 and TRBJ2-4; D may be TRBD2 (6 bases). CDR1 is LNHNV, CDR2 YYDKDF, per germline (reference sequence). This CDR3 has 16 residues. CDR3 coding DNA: TGTGCCACCAGCAGAGTAGGGATAGCGGCCAAAAACATTCAATACTTC. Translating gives CATSRVGIAAKNIQYF.

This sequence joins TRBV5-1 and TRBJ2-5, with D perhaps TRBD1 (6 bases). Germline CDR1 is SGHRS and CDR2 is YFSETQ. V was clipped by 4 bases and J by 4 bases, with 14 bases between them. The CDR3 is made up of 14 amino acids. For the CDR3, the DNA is TGCGCCAGCAGCGTTGGGGGCATGGGAGAGACCCAGTACTTC. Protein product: CASSVGGMGETQYF.

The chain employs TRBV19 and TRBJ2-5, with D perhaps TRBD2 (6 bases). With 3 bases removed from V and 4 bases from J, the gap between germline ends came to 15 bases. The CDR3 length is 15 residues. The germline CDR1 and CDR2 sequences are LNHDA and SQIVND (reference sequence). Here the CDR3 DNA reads TGTGCCAGTAGTATCCAACGGGGGTTGATAGAGACCCAGTACTTC. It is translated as CASSIQRGLIETQYF.